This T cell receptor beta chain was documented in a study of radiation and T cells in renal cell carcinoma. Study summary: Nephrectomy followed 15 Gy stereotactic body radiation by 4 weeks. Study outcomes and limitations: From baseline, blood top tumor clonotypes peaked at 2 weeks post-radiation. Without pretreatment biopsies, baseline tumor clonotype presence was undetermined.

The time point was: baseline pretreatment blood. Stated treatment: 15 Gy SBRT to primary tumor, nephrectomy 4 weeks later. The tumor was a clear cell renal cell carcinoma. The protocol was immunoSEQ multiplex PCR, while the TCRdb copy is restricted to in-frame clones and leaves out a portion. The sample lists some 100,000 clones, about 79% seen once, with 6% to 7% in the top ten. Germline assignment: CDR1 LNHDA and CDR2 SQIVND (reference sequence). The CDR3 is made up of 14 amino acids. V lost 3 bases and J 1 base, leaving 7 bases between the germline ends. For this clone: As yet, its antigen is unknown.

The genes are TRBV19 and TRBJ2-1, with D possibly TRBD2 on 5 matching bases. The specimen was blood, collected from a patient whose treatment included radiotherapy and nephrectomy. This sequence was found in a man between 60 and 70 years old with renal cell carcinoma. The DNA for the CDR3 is TGTGCCAGTAGTATCGAGCGGTCCTACAATGAGCAGTTCTTC. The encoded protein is CASSIERSYNEQFF.